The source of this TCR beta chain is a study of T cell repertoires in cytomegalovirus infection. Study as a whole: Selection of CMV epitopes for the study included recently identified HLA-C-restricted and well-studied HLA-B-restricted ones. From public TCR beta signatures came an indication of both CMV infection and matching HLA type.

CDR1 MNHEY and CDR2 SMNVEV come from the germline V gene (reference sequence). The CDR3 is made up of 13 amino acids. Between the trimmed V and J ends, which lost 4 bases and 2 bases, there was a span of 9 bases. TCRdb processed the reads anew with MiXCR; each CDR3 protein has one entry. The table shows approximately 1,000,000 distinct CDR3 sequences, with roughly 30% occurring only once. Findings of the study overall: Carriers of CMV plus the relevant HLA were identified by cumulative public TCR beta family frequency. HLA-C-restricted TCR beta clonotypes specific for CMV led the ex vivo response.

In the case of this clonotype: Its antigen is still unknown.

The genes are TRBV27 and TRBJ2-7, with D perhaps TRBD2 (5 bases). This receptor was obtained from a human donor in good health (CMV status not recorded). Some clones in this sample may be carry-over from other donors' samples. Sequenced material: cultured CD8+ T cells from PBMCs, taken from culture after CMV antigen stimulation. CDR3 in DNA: TGTGCCAGCAGTTCCGGGATCCCCTACGAGCAGTACTTC. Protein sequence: CASSSGIPYEQYF.